The present TCR beta chain was sequenced within a study of cytomegalovirus exposure and HLA in healthy donors. The CDR3 covers 15 residues. Germline V gene lookup returns CDR1 SNHLY and CDR2 FYNNEI. Trimming removed 6 bases at V and 8 bases at J, with 22 bases between. This clone was detected only a few times. PCR involved 60 Vbeta and 13 Jbeta primers. Only in-frame clones appear in the TCRdb table, and some are missing; sequencing was by immunoSEQ multiplex PCR. This sample carries approximately 90,000 clones, around three quarters of them seen once, and the ten largest clones take over 13%. The TCR was taken from a woman aged 50 to 60 in good health and CMV-seropositive. The chain uses TRBV2 and TRBJ1-2; weak D call: TRBD1 (6 bases). Material for sequencing was PBMCs. The CDR3 DNA sequence: TGTGCCAGCAGCAAGGACAGTCCGGGCCGGCGGGGCTACACCTTC. Encoded protein: CASSKDSPGRRGYTF.